Presented here are 25 T cell receptor beta chains from one specimen sequenced in a study of control samples from healthy donors and cancer patients. Clones were read by immunoSEQ multiplex PCR, and TCRdb kept only the in-frame ones, dropping some. The table has about 150,000 clones, approximately 92% seen once. Sequencing was carried out using blood. The source of these receptors is a middle-aged woman in good health.

The chain uses TRBV4-1 and TRBJ2-1; 11 positions match TRBD2. Germline CDR1 reads MGHRA; CDR2 reads YSYEKL. CDR3 length equals 17 residues. V dropped 4 bases and J dropped 2; count of bases not matched to a gene: 7. Here the CDR3 reads CASSPTLAGGAYNEQFF. CDR3 nucleotide sequence: TGCGCCAGCAGCCCGACTTTAGCGGGGGGGGCCTACAATGAGCAGTTCTTC.

Only one count was recorded for this clone. The chain has TRBV21-1 and TRBJ1-2; the listed D gene, TRBD1, was not tested against the DNA. TRBV21-1 is a listed pseudogene. This CDR3 comprises 12 residues. The CDR3 DNA is TGTGCCAGCAGCAGATTGACAGGGAGCTACACCTTC. Protein sequence: CASSRLTGSYTF.

The chain combines TRBV4-1 with TRBJ1-1; D remains ambiguous. CDR3 size: 14 residues. The germline gives CDR1 MGHRA, CDR2 YSYEKL. V shed 0 bases and J shed 1 base, with 6 bases lying between them. DNA of the CDR3: TGCGCCAGCAGCCAAGAGAGGTCGAACACTGAAGCTTTCTTT. This codes for CASSQERSNTEAFF.

The rearrangement joins TRBV4-1 to TRBJ1-2; D is unresolved. V lost 0 bases, J lost 1 base, and 6 bases lay in between. Germline V gene sequence: CDR1 MGHRA, CDR2 YSYEKL. The CDR3 spans 14 residues. The CDR3 sequence: CASSQDKVNYGYTF. The CDR3 bases are TGCGCCAGCAGCCAAGATAAGGTTAACTATGGCTACACCTTC.

This clone was found once. J is TRBJ1-1 and V is TRBV14, with a possible D match to TRBD1 (5 bases). The CDR3 has 14 amino acids. CDR1 SGHDN and CDR2 FVKESK come from the germline V gene. V shed 0 bases and J shed 5 bases, with 10 bases lying between them. The CDR3: CASSQESPGTEAFF. The CDR3, as DNA: TGTGCCAGCAGCCAAGAGTCGCCAGGGACTGAAGCTTTCTTT.

The chain couples TRBV4-1 to TRBJ2-4; possible D gene TRBD2, 5 bases. The V and J ends lost 2 bases and 0 bases respectively, with 14 bases between them. CDR3 length: 17 residues. Germline V gene lookup returns CDR1 MGHRA and CDR2 YSYEKL. CDR3 region: CASSQPGSSLAKNIQYF. The CDR3 nucleotides are TGCGCCAGCAGCCAACCGGGGTCGTCCCTAGCCAAAAACATTCAGTACTTC.

This chain links TRBV7-8 with TRBJ2-7; 7 positions match TRBD1. V gave up 5 bases and J gave up 3 bases; unmatched junction bases: 7. The CDR3 has 14 amino acids. Germline CDR1 is SGHVS and CDR2 is FQNEAQ. CDR3 sequence reads: CASSRSRQGYEQYF. The CDR3 nucleotides are TGTGCCAGCAGCCGATCAAGACAGGGCTACGAGCAGTACTTC.

The DNA for the CDR3 is TGTGCCAGCAGCTTGGGAGGGGGTCCCGTCTCCTACGAGCAGTACTTC. Amino acids: CASSLGGGPVSYEQYF. This chain connects TRBV5-6 to TRBJ2-7; D might be TRBD1 (6 bases). The germline CDR1 and CDR2 sequences are SGHDT and YYEEEE. The CDR3 consists of 16 residues. The V and J ends lost 0 bases and 0 bases respectively, with 13 bases between them.

The gene calls are TRBV24-1 and TRBJ2-5, with D possibly being TRBD1 (5 bases). Trimming stripped 4 bases from V and 2 bases from J, with 7 bases between. Per germline, CDR1 KGHDR and CDR2 SFDVKD. The CDR3 sequence is 13 residues long. The CDR3 spells CATSEGHQETQYF. The CDR3 bases are TGTGCCACCAGTGAGGGGCATCAAGAGACCCAGTACTTC.

The rearrangement links TRBV6-5 to TRBJ2-7, with a tentative D call TRBD2 (5 bases). Germline V gene lookup returns CDR1 MNHEY and CDR2 SVGAGI. V lost 8 bases to trimming and J lost 3 bases, with 14 bases between them. The CDR3 has 13 amino acids. CDR3 amino acids: CASYRTDIYEQYF. The CDR3 bases are TGTGCCAGCTACCGGACTGACATCTACGAGCAGTACTTC.

The J gene is TRBJ2-1, the V gene TRBV3-1 (or the pseudogene TRBV3-2); D remains ambiguous. CDR3 length equals 14 residues. The germline CDR1 and CDR2 sequences are LGHDT and YNNKEL (reference sequence). The V end lost 0 bases, the J end lost 6 bases, and 9 bases lay between the germline ends. The CDR3: CASSQDPLPNEQFF. Here the CDR3 DNA reads TGTGCCAGCAGCCAAGATCCCCTACCCAATGAGCAGTTCTTC.

This chain connects TRBV9 to TRBJ1-2; 8 positions agree with TRBD1. With V trimmed by 0 bases and J by 8 bases, 15 bases remained unmatched. The CDR3 consists of 17 residues. Germline CDR1 SGDLS, CDR2 YYNGEE. This CDR3 is CASSVDGQGSFSNGYTF. The CDR3 region has the DNA TGTGCCAGCAGCGTAGACGGACAGGGTTCCTTCAGTAACGGCTACACCTTC.

V gene TRBV9 combines with J gene TRBJ2-5, with 9 bases fitting TRBD2. Per germline, CDR1 SGDLS and CDR2 YYNGEE. The CDR3 is made up of 18 amino acids. J lost 5 bases, V lost 2 bases, and 16 bases had no gene match. In nucleotides, the CDR3 is TGTGCCAGCAGCGTTAGCCCCATCCATAGCGGGGGAGCGGAGACCCAGTACTTC. Residues: CASSVSPIHSGGAETQYF.

The V call is TRBV5-1, the J call TRBJ2-7, with 8 nucleotides matching TRBD1. The CDR3 runs to 16 residues. Germline V gene lookup returns CDR1 SGHRS and CDR2 YFSETQ. V trimming: 4 bases; J trimming: 1 base; junction bases outside the gene matches: 10. In nucleotides, the CDR3 is TGCGCCAGCAGCCCGGGCGGACAGGGAAGGTCCTACGAGCAGTACTTC. Protein: CASSPGGQGRSYEQYF.

The chain recombines TRBV12-5 with TRBJ1-4, with 7 bases identical to TRBD1. The germline CDR1 and CDR2 sequences are LGHNT and FRNRAP. The CDR3 contains 13 residues. V shed 7 bases, J shed 8 bases, and the junction held 7 bases outside the gene matches. This CDR3 is CASARTGSEKLFF. For the CDR3, the DNA is TGTGCTAGTGCCCGGACAGGATCCGAAAAACTGTTTTTT.

This sequence joins TRBV19 and TRBJ2-3, with 9 bases fitting TRBD1. V shed 7 bases and J 5 bases; nucleotides not matched to a gene: 7. The germline gives CDR1 LNHDA, CDR2 SQIVND (reference sequence). The CDR3 consists of 14 residues. In DNA, the CDR3 is TGTGCCAGTACCAGGACAGGGGAGAGAGATACGCAGTATTTT. This translates into CASTRTGERDTQYF.

To note about this clone: This sample includes further DNA sequences coding for the same CDR3. The chain uses TRBV5-1 and TRBJ1-3; D gene unclear. V shed 2 bases and J shed 4 bases, with 4 bases lying between them. This CDR3 has 12 residues. Germline V lookup: CDR1 SGHRS, CDR2 YFSETQ. CDR3 loop: CASSLEGNTIYF. In nucleotides, the CDR3 is TGCGCCAGCAGCTTAGAAGGAAACACCATATATTTT.

The chain couples TRBV12-2 to TRBJ1-2; the D call in the table, TRBD1, was not verified against the DNA. TRBV12-2 is a pseudogene segment. CDR3 length equals 15 residues. In DNA, the CDR3 is TGTGCAAGTCGCTTTTGTAACAGGGAGTGGGGCGGCTACACCTTC. The encoded protein is CASRFCNREWGGYTF.

This chain connects TRBV4-1 to TRBJ1-1; D is unresolved. V lost 4 bases to trimming and J lost 1 base, with 13 bases between them. The V gene's germline CDR1 is MGHRA and CDR2 YSYEKL. The CDR3 runs 15 residues. This CDR3 is CASSRIGTQNTEAFF. CDR3 sequence (DNA): TGCGCCAGCAGCCGGATCGGTACACAGAACACTGAAGCTTTCTTT.

The rearrangement links TRBV6-5 to TRBJ1-6; D gene uncertain. Looked up from germline, CDR1 is MNHEY and CDR2 is SVGAGI. The ends were cut back, 0 bases at V and 7 bases at J, with 13 bases in the middle. This CDR3 comprises 16 residues. The CDR3 bases are TGTGCCAGCAGTTACTCGAAAGGGCAGCTAAATTCACCCCTCCACTTT. Residues: CASSYSKGQLNSPLHF.

The chain combines TRBV3-1 (or the pseudogene TRBV3-2) with TRBJ2-1; 7 nucleotides match TRBD1. Unmatched junction bases numbered 15, after V lost 4 bases and J lost 9 bases. Germline V gene sequence: CDR1 LGHDT, CDR2 YNNKEL (reference sequence). This CDR3 has 16 amino acids. The CDR3 loop reads CASSPTGTVVWSEQFF. DNA for the CDR3: TGTGCCAGCAGCCCGACAGGGACCGTGGTTTGGAGTGAGCAGTTCTTC.

V gene TRBV5-4 combines with J gene TRBJ2-5; 11 nucleotides align to TRBD2. V shed 1 base, J shed 3 bases, and the junction held 2 bases outside the gene matches. Per the germline V gene, CDR1 is SGHNT and CDR2 is YYREEE (reference sequence). The CDR3 is 15 amino acids. The CDR3 nucleotides read TGTGCCAGCAGCTTGACTAGCGGGGGAAAAGAGACCCAGTACTTC. Translation: CASSLTSGGKETQYF.

The V and J genes are TRBV6-6 and TRBJ2-2; 10 nucleotides line up with TRBD2. CDR1 and CDR2 (germline): MNHNY, SVGAGI (reference sequence). Unmatched junction bases numbered 6, after V lost 4 bases and J lost 7 bases. This CDR3 region has 15 residues. The CDR3: CASSSSGGVIGELFF. CDR3 DNA: TGTGCCAGCAGTTCCAGCGGGGGGGTTATCGGGGAGCTGTTTTTT.

This chain joins TRBV19 and TRBJ1-5; D unclear. The CDR3 loop spans 14 amino acids. Germline values: CDR1 LNHDA, CDR2 SQIVND (reference sequence). V shed 2 bases and J shed 4 bases, with 9 bases lying between them. The CDR3 DNA follows: TGTGCCAGTAGTATAAGAACAGCTAATCAGCCCCAGCATTTT. It is translated as CASSIRTANQPQHF.

The count of this clone is one. The chain employs TRBV12-3 or TRBV12-4 and TRBJ1-1; no clear D gene. V lost 4 bases and J 4 bases, leaving 7 bases between the germline ends. The CDR3 contains 12 residues. CDR3 bases: TGTGCCAGCAGTTGGGCTCGCACTGAAGCTTTCTTT. Translated, it gives CASSWARTEAFF.